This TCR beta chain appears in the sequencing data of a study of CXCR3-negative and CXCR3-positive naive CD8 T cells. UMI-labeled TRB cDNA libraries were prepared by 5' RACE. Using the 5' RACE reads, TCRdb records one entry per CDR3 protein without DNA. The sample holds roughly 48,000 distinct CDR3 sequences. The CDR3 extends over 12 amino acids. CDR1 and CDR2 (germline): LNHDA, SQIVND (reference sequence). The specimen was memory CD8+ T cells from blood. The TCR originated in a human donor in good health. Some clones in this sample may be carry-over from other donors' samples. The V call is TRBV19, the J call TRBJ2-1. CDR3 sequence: CASSIRVNEQFF.